The 28 T cell receptor beta chains presented below share a single source sample, sequenced in a study of shared clonotypes between healthy human individuals. Clones were read by immunoSEQ multiplex PCR, and TCRdb kept only the in-frame ones, dropping some. The sample records more than 400,000 clones, around 96% being singletons. Sequencing was carried out using naive CD4+ T cells sorted from blood. Subset specified: CD45RA+ positively selected. These receptors all come from a woman in her 30s in good health.

V and J are TRBV9 and TRBJ2-5, with D tentatively TRBD2 (6 bases). Germline V lookup: CDR1 SGDLS, CDR2 YYNGEE. Trimming removed 4 bases at V and 0 bases at J, with 16 bases between. This CDR3 is 16 amino acids long. CDR3 in amino acids: CASSLTAEGYQETQYF. The DNA for the CDR3 is TGTGCCAGCAGCCTCACAGCGGAGGGGTACCAAGAGACCCAGTACTTC.

This chain connects TRBV10-1 to TRBJ2-2, with 9 bases identical to TRBD1. V shed 5 bases and J 5 bases; nucleotides not matched to a gene: 9. The CDR3 is 16 residues long. Per the germline V gene, CDR1 is WNHNN and CDR2 is SYGVQD (reference sequence). The DNA for the CDR3 is TGCGCCAGCAGTAAAACCGGGACAGGGATGACCGGGGAGCTGTTTTTT. As protein: CASSKTGTGMTGELFF.

The V call is TRBV2, the J call TRBJ1-2; TRBD1 matches 7 bases. This CDR3 has 13 amino acids. CDR1 and CDR2 (germline): SNHLY, FYNNEI. J was trimmed by 6 bases and V by 4 bases; bases with no gene match: 5. CDR3: CASSVEGANGYTF. The CDR3 DNA follows: TGTGCCAGCAGTGTGGAGGGGGCTAATGGCTACACCTTC.

In this sample, this clone turned up once. V is TRBV6-5 and J is TRBJ1-2; D possibly corresponds to TRBD1 (6 bases). Germline-derived CDR1 and CDR2 are MNHEY and SVGAGI. CDR3 size: 12 residues. The V end lost 5 bases, the J end lost 5 bases, and 9 bases lay between the germline ends. The CDR3 DNA reads TGTGCCAGCAGTCTACAGGGATATGGCTACACCTTC. It translates to CASSLQGYGYTF.

The chain has TRBV20-1 and TRBJ2-7, with unresolved D. The V gene's germline CDR1 is DFQATT and CDR2 SNEGSKA (reference sequence). The CDR3 runs 11 residues. With 1 base removed from V and 4 bases from J, the gap between germline ends came to 5 bases. The CDR3 sequence is CSARVVYEQYF. CDR3 coding DNA: TGCAGTGCTAGAGTGGTTTACGAGCAGTACTTC.

The gene calls are TRBV5-1 and TRBJ2-7; the match to TRBD2 covers 8 bases. CDR3 length: 16 amino acids. J gave up 1 base and V 0 bases, and 6 bases lay outside the gene matches. In germline, CDR1 is SGHRS, CDR2 YFSETQ. CDR3 residues: CASSLAPREESYEQYF. CDR3 DNA sequence: TGCGCCAGCAGCTTGGCCCCGCGGGAGGAGTCCTACGAGCAGTACTTC.

This chain joins TRBV5-1 and TRBJ2-7, with 7 bases lining up with TRBD1. V lost 5 bases and J lost 0; bases outside the gene matches: 8. This CDR3 region has 15 residues. Germline lookup yields CDR1 SGHRS and CDR2 YFSETQ. Written as DNA, the CDR3 is TGCGCCAGCAGTACCCGTCAGGGGGTCTCCTACGAGCAGTACTTC. This sequence encodes CASSTRQGVSYEQYF.

The V call is TRBV28, the J call TRBJ1-1; 8 nucleotides align to TRBD1. Germline CDR1 reads MDHEN; CDR2 reads SYDVKM. The CDR3 runs 16 residues. With 2 bases clipped from V and 0 bases from J, the junction kept 5 bases outside the gene matches. The CDR3 bases are TGTGCCAGCAGTTTAAGCGGACAGGGTATGAACACTGAAGCTTTCTTT. Its protein product is CASSLSGQGMNTEAFF.

This chain uses TRBV2 with TRBJ2-7, with a possible D match to TRBD2 (5 bases). V was shortened by 8 bases and J by 0 bases, with 11 bases between the two germline ends. This CDR3 is 13 amino acids long. Germline lookup yields CDR1 SNHLY and CDR2 FYNNEI. CDR3 in amino acids: CASGLASSYEQYF. The DNA of the CDR3 is TGTGCCAGCGGTCTAGCCAGCTCCTACGAGCAGTACTTC.

This clone was seen a single time. This chain uses TRBV7-8 with TRBJ2-1, with TRBD1 as a possible D gene (5 bases). Germline lookup yields CDR1 SGHVS and CDR2 FQNEAQ. Trimming left V 1 base short and J 4 bases short, with 17 bases between. The CDR3 consists of 17 residues. The CDR3 reads CASSLDGHFDPYNEQFF. The CDR3 DNA follows: TGTGCCAGCAGCTTAGATGGACACTTCGACCCTTACAATGAGCAGTTCTTC.

This clone was recorded once. The V gene is TRBV5-1, the J gene TRBJ2-2; 7 positions match TRBD1. V was clipped by 3 bases and J by 2 bases; unmatched bases: 7. The CDR3 has 16 amino acids. The germline gives CDR1 SGHRS, CDR2 YFSETQ. CDR3 sequence: CASSSGQPINTGELFF. CDR3 bases: TGCGCCAGCAGCTCGGGACAGCCGATAAACACCGGGGAGCTGTTTTTT.

The chain uses TRBV19 and TRBJ1-1; no clear D. V was clipped by 3 bases and J by 0 bases, with 17 bases between them. Germline assignment: CDR1 LNHDA and CDR2 SQIVND (reference sequence). This CDR3 has 17 residues. DNA of the CDR3: TGTGCCAGTAGTATTCCCGCCCCTCTCACTATGAACACTGAAGCTTTCTTT. This translates into CASSIPAPLTMNTEAFF.

The chain joins TRBV6-5 to TRBJ2-7, with 13 bases that match TRBD2. V gave up 6 bases and J gave up 5 bases; unmatched junction bases: 7. CDR1 is MNHEY and CDR2 is SVGAGI in the germline V gene. The CDR3 sequence is 15 residues long. CDR3 coding DNA: TGTGCCAGCAGGGCATGGACTAGCGGGAGCCACGAGCAGTACTTC. Protein sequence: CASRAWTSGSHEQYF.

This sequence joins TRBV7-9 and TRBJ2-5, with D uncertain. Looked up from germline, CDR1 is SEHNR and CDR2 is FQNEAQ (reference sequence). V lost 2 bases and J lost 1, with 5 bases in between. CDR3 length: 13 amino acids. The CDR3: CASSLPSQETQYF. Here the CDR3 DNA reads TGTGCCAGCAGCTTACCTTCCCAAGAGACCCAGTACTTC.

J is TRBJ2-1 and V is TRBV11-2; D perhaps matches TRBD1 (6 bases). The CDR3 consists of 16 residues. Looked up from germline, CDR1 is SGHAT and CDR2 is FQNNGV. V lost 3 bases to trimming and J lost 8 bases, with 20 bases between them. The CDR3, as DNA: TGTGCCAGCAGCTTCCAGAAAAGACAGGTTAGCTATGAGCAGTTCTTC. Its protein is CASSFQKRQVSYEQFF.

The chain couples TRBV6-6 to TRBJ2-7; 12 bases align to TRBD2. J gave up 3 bases and V 5 bases, and 8 bases lay outside the gene matches. Per germline, CDR1 MNHNY and CDR2 SVGAGI (reference sequence). CDR3 length equals 16 residues. The CDR3 DNA sequence: TGTGCCAGCAGTGTGGAGACTAGCGGGAGTTTCTACGAGCAGTACTTC. This sequence encodes CASSVETSGSFYEQYF.

The chain recombines TRBV19 with TRBJ1-1; D gene unclear. V lost 9 bases and J lost 8, with 28 bases in between. This CDR3 is built from 16 residues. CDR1 is LNHDA, CDR2 SQIVND, per germline (reference sequence). The CDR3 loop is CASHDLPPLIGEEAFF. The CDR3 nucleotides are TGTGCCAGCCATGACCTCCCCCCATTAATAGGAGAAGAAGCTTTCTTT.

The chain joins TRBV5-4 to TRBJ1-3; D is unclear. The germline gives CDR1 SGHNT, CDR2 YYREEE (reference sequence). Trimming removed 4 bases at V and 2 bases at J, with 19 bases between. CDR3 length equals 17 residues. This CDR3 reads CASSVSAGDVAGNTIYF. The DNA of the CDR3 is TGTGCCAGCAGCGTCTCGGCCGGGGATGTAGCTGGAAACACCATATATTTT.

The chain employs TRBV5-1 and TRBJ2-2; D is possibly TRBD1 or TRBD2 (6 bases each). V dropped 2 bases and J dropped 4 bases, with 12 bases sitting between them. From germline, CDR1 is SGHRS and CDR2 YFSETQ. This CDR3 is 15 amino acids long. CDR3: CASSFLGGGTGELFF. The CDR3, as DNA: TGCGCCAGCAGCTTCCTTGGAGGGGGCACCGGGGAGCTGTTTTTT.

Worth noting for this clone: Other DNA variants within this sample encode the same CDR3. The chain couples TRBV9 to TRBJ2-5; TRBD2 agrees at 7 bases. The ends lost 0 bases at V and 5 bases at J; junction bases unmatched: 4. From germline, CDR1 is SGDLS and CDR2 YYNGEE. The CDR3 runs to 14 residues. The CDR3 region is CASSVEAGGETQYF. The DNA of the CDR3 is TGTGCCAGCAGCGTAGAGGCCGGGGGGGAGACCCAGTACTTC.

V is TRBV28 and J is TRBJ1-1; perhaps TRBD1 as D (5 bases). V was pared by 6 bases and J by 1 base, with 15 bases between. Germline CDR1 is MDHEN and CDR2 is SYDVKM. The CDR3 covers 15 residues. In DNA, the CDR3 is TGTGCCAGCAGGAGCGGGGGAGGAGGGAACACTGAAGCTTTCTTT. Translated, it gives CASRSGGGGNTEAFF.

The CDR3 DNA reads TGCGCCAGCAGCCAACCAGGGCCCATGAACACTGAAGCTTTCTTT. This gives the protein CASSQPGPMNTEAFF. This chain joins TRBV4-1 and TRBJ1-1; possible D gene TRBD1, 5 bases. V lost 2 bases and J 0 bases, leaving 10 bases between the germline ends. CDR1 is MGHRA and CDR2 is YSYEKL in the germline V gene. The CDR3 has 15 amino acids.

This clone came up once. The chain recombines TRBV9 with TRBJ2-1; 10 nucleotides agree with TRBD2. CDR3 length: 15 amino acids. The V gene's germline CDR1 is SGDLS and CDR2 YYNGEE. J was trimmed by 12 bases and V by 0 bases; bases with no gene match: 9. This CDR3 is CASSVEGLAEERQFF. For the CDR3, the DNA is TGTGCCAGCAGCGTAGAAGGACTAGCGGAAGAAAGGCAGTTCTTC.

The V and J genes are TRBV28 and TRBJ2-7; 7 bases match TRBD2. Germline V gene lookup returns CDR1 MDHEN and CDR2 SYDVKM. The CDR3 contains 14 residues. J was trimmed by 2 bases and V by 4 bases; bases with no gene match: 5. CDR3 protein: CASSSGGVPYEQYF. The CDR3 coding sequence is TGTGCCAGCAGTTCGGGGGGAGTCCCCTACGAGCAGTACTTC.

The V call is TRBV25-1, the J call TRBJ2-3; D may be TRBD2 (7 bases). Trimming pared 6 bases from V and 1 base from J, leaving 17 bases between. Germline V gene lookup returns CDR1 MGHDK and CDR2 SYGVNS. The CDR3 extends over 16 amino acids. In DNA form, the CDR3 reads TGTGCCAGCAGAGAAGGAGGGGGAGGGGGCACAGATACGCAGTATTTT. Translated, it gives CASREGGGGGTDTQYF.

This clone was seen a single time. The genes are TRBV13 and TRBJ1-3, with D uncertain. CDR1 and CDR2 from the germline V gene are PRHDT and FYEKMQ (reference sequence). This CDR3 is built from 13 residues. Between the trimmed V and J ends, which lost 6 bases and 0 bases, there was a span of 6 bases. The CDR3, as DNA: TGTGCCAGCAGAACAGTCTCTGGAAACACCATATATTTT. This encodes CASRTVSGNTIYF. The entire variable domain, with the rest obtained from reference TRBV13 and TRBJ1-3, is as follows: AAGVIQSPRHLIKEKRETATLKCYPIPRHDTVYWYQQGPGQDPQFLISFYEKMQSDKGSIPDRFSAQQFSDYHSELNMSSLELGDSALYFCASRTVSGNTIYFGEGSWLTVV.

This chain joins TRBV6-5 and TRBJ2-5; 15 bases line up with TRBD2. The CDR3 contains 15 residues. CDR1 is MNHEY and CDR2 is SVGAGI in the germline V gene. Trimming at V came to 6 bases and at J to 11 bases, leaving 10 bases not matched to a gene. CDR3 bases: TGTGCCAGCAGCCGGGGGACTAGCGGGAGGCCGGGGCAGTACTTC. Translation: CASSRGTSGRPGQYF.

The chain links TRBV2 to TRBJ2-7, with 7 bases fitting TRBD1. The CDR3 is 13 residues long. Germline V gene data show CDR1 as SNHLY and CDR2 as FYNNEI. The J segment lost 2 bases and the V segment lost 5 bases, leaving 3 bases of the junction unmatched. The CDR3 DNA reads TGTGCCAGCAGTCACGACAGGGCCTACGAGCAGTACTTC. Residues: CASSHDRAYEQYF.